This T cell receptor (beta chain) derives from a study of blood T cells in healthy people across ages. Comments on this clonotype: The antigen is not known.

Study-wide results and limits: Researchers report that TCR beta diversity correlated strongly with naive T cell percentage. Changes in expanded clonotypes were possibly confounded, as the CMV status of donors was unknown. Any conclusive comparison of naive versus antigen-experienced cells was prevented by using unsorted PBMCs.

Primed by a sample-barcoded 5' primer and a J-beta primer mix, a second PCR proceeded for 7 to 11 cycles. A single record per CDR3 protein comes from TCRdb applying MiXCR to the 5' RACE reads. Of 750,000 to 850,000 distinct CDR3 sequences listed, around 25% are singletons. V lost 3 bases, J lost 1 base, and 2 bases stayed unmatched. Per the germline V gene, CDR1 is ENHRY and CDR2 is SYGVKD. This CDR3 has 14 residues. The same sample was also studied in work on T cells of mothers and their children. Turning to that study: Three healthy Caucasian mothers served as donors, and their six children did as well.

The TCR was taken from a boy between 10 and 17 years old in good health. Sequenced material: blood. This chain connects TRBV10-3 to TRBJ1-1, with 7 bases that match TRBD1. CDR3 nucleotide sequence: TGTGCCATCAGTGAAGACAGGGCGAACACTGAAGCTTTCTTT. Translated: CAISEDRANTEAFF.